One and the same sample provided the 5 T cell receptor beta chains below, sequenced in a study of response to subunit inactivated influenza vaccine (dated by TCRdb to 2016 to 2019). Library method: RT-PCR. Sequencing relied on an Illumina HiSeq 2500. TCRdb trimmed public reads at Q25 via fastp, called clones via MiXCR and kept in-frame beta chains. Entries are consolidated by CDR3 protein sequence, retaining the most common genes and DNA. For this sample there are about 190,000 distinct CDR3 sequences; around 14% appear just once. About 28% of the sample is taken by the ten largest. The sample consisted of CD8+ T cells sorted from PBMCs, taken roughly 5 days after vaccination. All receptors come from a man in his fifties who received an inactivated influenza vaccine. Donor details come from another sample of the same person, matched by shared clones.

There are a few counts of this clonotype. This rearrangement joins TRBV6-1 to TRBJ1-2; D might be TRBD1 (5 bases). This CDR3 region has 13 residues. Germline values: CDR1 MNHNS, CDR2 SASEGT. V was cut by 10 bases and J by 10 bases, with 22 bases left in between. The CDR3 DNA reads TGTGCCACCTCAATAGGGGAGAGCAGCCTCTACACCTTC. Its protein is CATSIGESSLYTF.

The genes are TRBV29-1 and TRBJ2-3, with unresolved D. Germline CDR1 reads SQVTM; CDR2 reads ANQGSEA. The length of the CDR3 is 14 residues. With 3 bases removed from V and 4 bases from J, the gap between germline ends came to 14 bases. As DNA, the CDR3 is TGCAGCGTTGATTTCCTGGACCTCCCAGATACGCAGTATTTT. Amino acids: CSVDFLDLPDTQYF.

The chain employs TRBV7-6 and TRBJ2-5; D uncertain. The V and J ends lost 2 bases and 2 bases respectively, with 9 bases between them. The CDR3 contains 14 residues. Germline loops: CDR1 SGHVS, CDR2 FNYEAQ. The CDR3 reads CASSLTQTQETQYF. The CDR3 region has the DNA TGTGCCAGCAGCTTAACACAGACACAAGAGACCCAGTACTTC.

The chain has TRBV20-1 and TRBJ2-7; no reliable D call. There are 10 residues in the CDR3. From germline, CDR1 is DFQATT and CDR2 SNEGSKA (reference sequence). Trimming stripped 7 bases from V and 0 bases from J, with 4 bases between. CDR3: CSVHSYEQYF. CDR3 bases: TGCAGTGTTCACTCCTACGAGCAGTACTTC.

The chain recombines TRBV27 with TRBJ2-1; no clear D gene. The CDR3 is 14 amino acids. Germline V lookup: CDR1 MNHEY, CDR2 SMNVEV (reference sequence). The ends were cut back, 5 bases at V and 4 bases at J, with 12 bases in the middle. For the CDR3, the DNA is TGTGCCAGCAGTGTCTCGGTGGGATACAATGAGCAGTTCTTC. Translated, it gives CASSVSVGYNEQFF.